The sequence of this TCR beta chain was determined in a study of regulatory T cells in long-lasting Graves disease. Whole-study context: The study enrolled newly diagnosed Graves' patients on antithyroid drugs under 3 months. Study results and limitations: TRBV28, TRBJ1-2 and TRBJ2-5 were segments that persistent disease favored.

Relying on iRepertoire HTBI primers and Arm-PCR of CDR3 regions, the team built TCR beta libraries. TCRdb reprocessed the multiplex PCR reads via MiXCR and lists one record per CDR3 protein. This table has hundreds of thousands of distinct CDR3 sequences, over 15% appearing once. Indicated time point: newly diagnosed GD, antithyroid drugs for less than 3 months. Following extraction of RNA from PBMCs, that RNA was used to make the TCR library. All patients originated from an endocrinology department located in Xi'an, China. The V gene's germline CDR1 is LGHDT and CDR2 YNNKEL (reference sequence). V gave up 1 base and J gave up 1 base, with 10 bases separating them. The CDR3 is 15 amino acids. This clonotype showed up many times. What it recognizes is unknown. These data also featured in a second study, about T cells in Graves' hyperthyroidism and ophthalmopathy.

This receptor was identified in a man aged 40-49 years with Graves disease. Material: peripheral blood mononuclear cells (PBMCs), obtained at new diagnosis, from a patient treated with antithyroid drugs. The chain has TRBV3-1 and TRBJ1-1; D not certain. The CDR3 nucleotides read TGTGCCAGCAGCCAAGTGGTGGGAGGGAACACTGAAGCTTTCTTT. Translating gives CASSQVVGGNTEAFF.